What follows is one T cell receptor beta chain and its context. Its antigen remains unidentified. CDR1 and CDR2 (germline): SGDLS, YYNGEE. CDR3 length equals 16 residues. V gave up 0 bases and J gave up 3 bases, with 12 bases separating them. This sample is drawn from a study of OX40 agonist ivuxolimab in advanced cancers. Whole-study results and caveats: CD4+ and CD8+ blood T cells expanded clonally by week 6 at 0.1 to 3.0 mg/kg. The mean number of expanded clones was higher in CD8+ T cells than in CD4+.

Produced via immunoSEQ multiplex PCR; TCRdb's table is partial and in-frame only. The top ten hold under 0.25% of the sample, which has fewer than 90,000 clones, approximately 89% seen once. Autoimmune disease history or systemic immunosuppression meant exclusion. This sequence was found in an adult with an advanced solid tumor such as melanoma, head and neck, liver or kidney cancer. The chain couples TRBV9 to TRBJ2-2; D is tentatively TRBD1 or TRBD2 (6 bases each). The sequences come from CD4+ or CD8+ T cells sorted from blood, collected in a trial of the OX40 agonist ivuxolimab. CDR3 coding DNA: TGTGCCAGCAGCGTAGTTTCGGGGGCCCACACCGGGGAGCTGTTTTTT. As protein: CASSVVSGAHTGELFF.